Sequencing of this TCR beta chain was carried out in a study of regulatory T cells in long-lasting Graves disease. The TCR beta library used iRepertoire HTBI primers with Arm-PCR amplification of CDR3. TCRdb recomputed calls from the multiplex PCR reads with MiXCR, one row per CDR3 protein. The sample has 520,000 or so distinct CDR3 sequences; more than 10% are singletons. There are 14 residues in the CDR3. The V end was cut by 9 bases, the J end by 4 bases, with 16 bases between. Germline V gene sequence: CDR1 MDHEN, CDR2 SYDVKM. The sample's time point: newly diagnosed GD, antithyroid drugs for less than 3 months. PBMCs provided the RNA from which the TCR library was made. These data are also associated with another study on T cells in Graves' hyperthyroidism and ophthalmopathy.

This receptor was taken from a woman aged 25 to 45 with Graves disease. The chain carries TRBV28 and TRBJ1-5; D is undetermined. The input for sequencing was peripheral blood mononuclear cells (PBMCs), taken at new diagnosis, from a patient treated with antithyroid drugs. CDR3 sequence: CASSIAQLNQPQHF. The DNA of the CDR3 is TGTGCCAGTAGTATAGCACAGCTAAATCAGCCCCAGCATTTT.